This entry features one TCR beta chain sequence. Its antigen is unidentified. The table came from immunoSEQ multiplex PCR; TCRdb's copy has only in-frame clones and leaves some out. This sample has over 150,000 clones; around 89% occur once, and the top ten carry roughly 4%. These data belong to a study of T cell responses to AZD1222 COVID-19 vaccine. This CDR3 region has 13 residues. The V and J ends lost 4 bases and 4 bases respectively, with 8 bases between them. The germline V gene has CDR1 SGHTA and CDR2 FQGNSA. Broader study findings: Spike-specific TCR breadth rose after two AZD1222 doses, and depth rose as well. Only 5 or 6 people who got AZD1222 tested seropositive at baseline. Vaccine-related CD4 TCRs covered spike, predominating at 160-218 and 743-854.

This rearrangement joins TRBV7-2 to TRBJ1-5; D gene ambiguous. This clonotype originated in an adult who received the AZD1222 COVID-19 vaccine. Sequencing used peripheral blood, obtained 28 days after the second AZD1222 dose. The chain's CDR3 is CASSSNGNQPQHF. The CDR3, as DNA: TGTGCCAGCAGCTCGAATGGGAATCAGCCCCAGCATTTT.